A single sample gave rise to the 9 T cell receptor beta chains below, sequenced in a study of T cell changes during pregnancy in multiple sclerosis. Profiled with immunoSEQ multiplex PCR; TCRdb holds only in-frame clones, not every one. Of tens of thousands of clones listed, 92% are singletons. The material sequenced was peripheral blood, taken before pregnancy. The receptors shown here come from a female donor with multiple sclerosis, enrolled in a pregnancy study.

J is TRBJ1-5 and V is TRBV7-8, with TRBD1 matching over 7 bases. V dropped 5 bases and J dropped 1; count of bases not matched to a gene: 8. Germline CDR1 is SGHVS and CDR2 is FQNEAQ. This CDR3 is built from 16 residues. DNA for the CDR3: TGTGCCAGCAGCGACCACAGGGGCCCAAGCAATCAGCCCCAGCATTTT. It yields the protein CASSDHRGPSNQPQHF.

The chain combines TRBV5-8 with TRBJ1-3; TRBD1 might be the D (6 bases). The CDR3 has 15 amino acids. CDR1 SGHTS and CDR2 YDEGEE come from the germline V gene. Trimming shortened V by 4 bases and J by 2 bases, and 13 bases separated the two germline ends. The CDR3 spells CASSHRVGAGNTIYF. DNA of the CDR3: TGTGCCAGCAGCCACAGGGTCGGGGCTGGAAACACCATATATTTT.

The chain couples TRBV9 to TRBJ2-1, with D unresolved. Germline V CDR1 and CDR2: SGDLS, YYNGEE. This CDR3 is 16 amino acids long. Trimming removed 3 bases at V and 1 base at J, with 14 bases between. In DNA form, the CDR3 reads TGTGCCAGCAGCGACGGCCCAGGTTCATCCTACAATGAGCAGTTCTTC. It is translated as CASSDGPGSSYNEQFF.

The V call is TRBV27, the J call TRBJ2-7; D is undetermined. Germline values: CDR1 MNHEY, CDR2 SMNVEV (reference sequence). The CDR3 runs 12 residues. The ends were cut back, 6 bases at V and 5 bases at J, with 11 bases in the middle. This chain's CDR3 is CASSPNMDEQYF. In nucleotides, the CDR3 is TGTGCCAGCAGCCCAAACATGGACGAGCAGTACTTC.

The chain is built from TRBV28 and TRBJ2-1, with 8 bases identical to TRBD2. The J segment lost 8 bases and the V segment lost 2 bases, leaving 2 bases of the junction unmatched. The CDR3 spans 13 residues. Looked up from germline, CDR1 is MDHEN and CDR2 is SYDVKM. The CDR3 DNA is TGTGCCAGCAGTTTAAGCGGGGGAGATGAGCAGTTCTTC. This sequence encodes CASSLSGGDEQFF.

The chain combines TRBV19 with TRBJ2-7; D is unclear. The CDR3 sequence is 11 residues long. V dropped 10 bases and J dropped 2 bases, with 9 bases sitting between them. In germline, CDR1 is LNHDA, CDR2 SQIVND (reference sequence). The chain's CDR3 is CATGSPYEQYF. The CDR3 DNA follows: TGTGCCACAGGCAGCCCCTACGAGCAGTACTTC.

The chain uses TRBV27 and TRBJ2-1, with 7 bases aligning to TRBD1. CDR1 is MNHEY, CDR2 SMNVEV, per germline (reference sequence). The length of the CDR3 is 17 residues. With V trimmed by 5 bases and J by 6 bases, 16 bases remained unmatched. The CDR3 region has the DNA TGTGCCAGCAGTACACTCGGCCCCCGACAGGGCGCCAATGAGCAGTTCTTC. Its protein is CASSTLGPRQGANEQFF.

This chain links TRBV4-1 with TRBJ1-5, with TRBD1 as a possible D gene (6 bases). Trimming took off 4 bases at V and 1 base at J, with 11 bases between the two ends. Germline V gene sequence: CDR1 MGHRA, CDR2 YSYEKL. The CDR3 length is 15 residues. The CDR3 DNA sequence: TGCGCCAGCAGCCTAGAAGGGGGAAGCAATCAGCCCCAGCATTTT. Its translation is CASSLEGGSNQPQHF.

The rearrangement uses TRBV11-2 and TRBJ2-2, with D possibly being TRBD1 (6 bases). The ends were cut back, 7 bases at V and 3 bases at J, with 15 bases in the middle. The CDR3 is 15 amino acids. Germline V gives CDR1 SGHAT, CDR2 FQNNGV. The chain's CDR3 is CASKPQGKDTGELFF. DNA for the CDR3: TGTGCCAGCAAACCCCAGGGGAAGGACACCGGGGAGCTGTTTTTT.